This T cell receptor (beta chain) was captured in a study of blood T cell repertoires in COVID-19. Study-wide context: Samples taken during acute and convalescent COVID-19 were collected in the United States, Italy and Spain. PBMCs, B-cell-depleted T cells, or T cells provided the cDNA or gDNA that made up the material.

The CDR3 is 15 residues long. The germline CDR1 and CDR2 sequences are SGHVS and FQNEAQ. V lost 1 base, J lost 6 bases, and 16 bases lay in between. Authors' processing steps: Scientists estimated how many nucleated cells there were by amplifying reference gene primers. Method: immunoSEQ multiplex PCR; TCRdb's copy keeps in-frame clones and lacks some. The V and J calls and clone size were taken over from that table, and D and trimming were inferred from the DNA. The profile shows about 100,000 clones, roughly 80% of them singletons. The chain carries TRBV7-8 and TRBJ2-7, with a possible D match to TRBD1 (6 bases). Source material: peripheral blood. This receptor was taken from a man aged 50 to 59 with active or convalescent COVID-19. CDR3 DNA: TGTGCCAGCAGCTTAGTCGGTAGGGGGATCGTCGAGCAGTACTTC. Translated, it gives CASSLVGRGIVEQYF.